The sequence of this T cell receptor (beta chain) was determined in a study of T cells in Graves' hyperthyroidism and ophthalmopathy. Ophthalmopathy cases met thresholds of Clinical Activity Score at least 3, NOSPECS grade at least 4 and duration under 3 months. Lactation, pregnancy, other autoimmune disease or uncontrolled infection excluded patients. Based on clinical symptoms, serum thyroxine and TRAb, thyroid ultrasound and orbital computed tomography, diagnoses were reached. It was RNA transcripts that yielded the amplified TCR beta CDR3 regions. An initial round of RT-PCR targeting the TCR CDR3 relied on the HTBI primer set. TCRdb independently ran MiXCR on the multiplex PCR reads; one entry per CDR3 protein. The sample consists of more than 300,000 distinct CDR3 sequences, about 14% of them appearing once. The CDR3 runs to 16 residues. Trimming took 2 bases from V and 9 from J, leaving 20 bases between them. CDR1 is DFQATT and CDR2 is SNEGSKA in the germline V gene (reference sequence).

This rearrangement joins TRBV20-1 to TRBJ1-6, with D uncertain. The sequenced sample consisted of blood. The sequence derives from a woman aged 30 to 39 with Graves' ophthalmopathy. The CDR3 DNA reads TGCAGTGCTAGATCCACCTCTTCGGTCCGGGTTTCACCCCTCCACTTT. Translating gives CSARSTSSVRVSPLHF.